Listed below are T cell receptor beta chains from one sample, sequenced in a study of chemoradiotherapy in HPV16-positive cancers. Some clones are missing from TCRdb's copy, which holds only in-frame ones; the method was immunoSEQ multiplex PCR. The table lists thousands of clones, around 70% of them singletons. Sequencing used tumor tissue, obtained from a patient who underwent chemoradiotherapy. These receptors all come from a human donor with HPV-associated anogenital cancer. CDR3s include the opening cysteine and the closing phenylalanine or tryptophan. D genes are given only for firm matches. Expanded clones are given a class, and other clones once, few, many or no size at all.

d_call	clone_size	v_call	j_call	cdr3_nt	cdr3_aa
TRBD1	NA	TRBV30	TRBJ1-3	TGTGCCTGGAGTGGTTCAGGGGGCACTGGAAACACCATATATTTT	CAWSGSGGTGNTIYF
NA	NA	TRBV12-5	TRBJ1-1	TGTGCTAGTGGCCTTGAAGTCGGCACTGAAGCTTTCTTT	CASGLEVGTEAFF
NA	once	TRBV10-3	TRBJ2-5	TGTGCCATCAGGGGGCGGGACGGCCCCCAAGAGACCCAGTACTTC	CAIRGRDGPQETQYF
TRBD2	NA	TRBV10-3	TRBJ2-1	TGTGCCATCAGTCCGGGACTAGCTTACAATGAGCAGTTCTTC	CAISPGLAYNEQFF
TRBD1	NA	TRBV5-4	TRBJ1-1	TGTGCCAGCAGCACCGGACAGGCCGCTCTCGCTGAAGCTTTCTTT	CASSTGQAALAEAFF
NA	NA	TRBV7-2	TRBJ2-7	TGTGCCAGCAGCGTACAAGAGAGGCGGTTAGACGAGCAGTACTTC	CASSVQERRLDEQYF
TRBD1	NA	TRBV6-1	TRBJ1-4	TGTGCCAGCACCCGGGACAGTATTAATGAAAAACTGTTTTTT	CASTRDSINEKLFF
TRBD1	NA	TRBV5-6	TRBJ1-5	TGTGCCAGCAGTTCTTCCCACAAGGGGGCAGATAGCAATCAGCCCCAGCATTTT	CASSSSHKGADSNQPQHF
NA	NA	TRBV6-5	TRBJ1-1	TGTGCCAGCAGTAGGAACAGGAACACTGAAGCTTTCTTT	CASSRNRNTEAFF
NA	NA	TRBV6-1	TRBJ2-7	TGTGCCAGCAGTGAAGCCTACGAGCAGTACTTC	CASSEAYEQYF
NA	NA	TRBV6-6	TRBJ1-4	TGTGCCAGCAGTTACGGCTACAGGGTAGATGAAAAACTGTTTTTT	CASSYGYRVDEKLFF